This T cell receptor beta chain was observed in a study of glioma-infiltrating T cells after dendritic cell vaccination. The overall study: Monocyte-derived dendritic cells, cultured 7 to 8 days with IL-4 and GM-CSF, were pulsed with autologous tumor lysate.

Amplification used 60 V beta primers and 13 J beta primers. Measured with immunoSEQ multiplex PCR; TCRdb has only the in-frame clones, and not every one. This sample has approximately 100,000 clones, with roughly 80% found just once. With regard to this clone: Antigen unknown.

Selection required adequate fresh-frozen tumor tissue plus more than two years' survival data. Whole-study findings and limits: TCR clonality showed no direct relationship with survival.

Germline loops: CDR1 SGHDT, CDR2 YYEEEE. This CDR3 has 16 residues. V lost 4 bases and J lost 5; bases outside the gene matches: 11. This receptor was identified in a human donor with glioblastoma. Sequenced material: blood, taken before dendritic cell vaccination. The chain is built from TRBV5-6 and TRBJ2-1; TRBD1 matches 8 bases. The CDR3 reads CASSPRTGLANNEQFF. As DNA, the CDR3 is TGTGCCAGCAGCCCACGGACAGGGCTGGCCAACAATGAGCAGTTCTTC.